Following are 20 T cell receptor beta chains from one sample sequenced in a study of blood T cell repertoires in COVID-19 (TCRdb year 2020). Libraries were built with the immunoSEQ multiplex PCR assay. Not all clones reach the TCRdb copy of this immuneACCESS table, which keeps in-frame sequences only. Checked studies attribute under half of the gap to unresolved V genes and leave the rest unexplained. Across this sample there are roughly 100,000 clones, with 75% to 90% seen only once. Clones ranked in the top ten supply around 1.6% of the sample. Sequences were obtained from peripheral blood. The receptors here all came from an older man with acute or convalescent COVID-19.

V gene TRBV29-1 combines with J gene TRBJ1-3, with TRBD1 matching 9 bases. CDR1 and CDR2 from the germline V gene are SQVTM and ANQGSEA. The V and J ends lost 6 bases and 4 bases, in that order; junction bases with no gene match: 10. The CDR3 spans 15 residues. Written as DNA, the CDR3 is TGCAGCGTCGATGAAACCGGGACAGGGGGAAACACCATATATTTT. This gives the protein CSVDETGTGGNTIYF.

J is TRBJ2-1 and V is TRBV6-5; a possible D gene is TRBD1 (6 bases). V was pared by 2 bases and J by 4 bases, with 15 bases between. Germline CDR1 and CDR2: MNHEY and SVGAGI. CDR3 length: 16 residues. In DNA, the CDR3 is TGTGCCAGCAGTTACCGTACAGGGTCGGGTTACAATGAGCAGTTCTTC. It specifies CASSYRTGSGYNEQFF.

The J gene is TRBJ1-6, the V gene TRBV27; D is perhaps TRBD1 (5 bases). Germline lookup yields CDR1 MNHEY and CDR2 SMNVEV (reference sequence). The CDR3 has 16 residues. V lost 3 bases, J lost 6 bases, and 15 bases lay in between. In nucleotides, the CDR3 is TGTGCCAGCAGTTTCGGGGCGGGATTGGGTAATTCACCCCTCCACTTT. As protein: CASSFGAGLGNSPLHF.

The chain is built from TRBV18 and TRBJ2-1; TRBD2 matches at 12 bases. V was clipped by 1 base and J by 0 bases; unmatched bases: 7. The CDR3 sequence is 19 residues long. Germline CDR1 KGHSH, CDR2 LQKENI. Here the CDR3 DNA reads TGTGCCAGCTCACCACTCGGGCTAGCGGGAGGGAGCTCCTACAATGAGCAGTTCTTC. It specifies CASSPLGLAGGSSYNEQFF.

DNA of the CDR3: TGTGCCAGCTCATCCTCCAGCGGAATTGGCAGGAACGAGCAGTACTTC. Encoded protein: CASSSSSGIGRNEQYF. The rearrangement links TRBV18 to TRBJ2-7; D might be TRBD2 (5 bases). The germline V gene encodes CDR1 KGHSH and CDR2 LQKENI. V gave up 5 bases and J gave up 5 bases, with 22 bases separating them. The CDR3 consists of 16 residues.

The chain employs TRBV5-1 and TRBJ2-3, with 10 bases identical to TRBD2. The CDR3 consists of 17 residues. Germline assignment: CDR1 SGHRS and CDR2 YFSETQ. J was trimmed by 0 bases and V by 1 base; bases with no gene match: 5. The CDR3 sequence is CASSLFASGRSTDTQYF. The CDR3 nucleotides read TGCGCCAGCAGCTTGTTCGCTAGCGGGAGAAGCACAGATACGCAGTATTTT.

The V call is TRBV27, the J call TRBJ2-1; D call uncertain. The length of the CDR3 is 13 residues. The germline V gene encodes CDR1 MNHEY and CDR2 SMNVEV (reference sequence). V dropped 3 bases and J dropped 4 bases, with 7 bases sitting between them. The CDR3 protein is CASSFRSYNEQFF. The CDR3 DNA reads TGTGCCAGCAGTTTTAGGAGTTACAATGAGCAGTTCTTC.

The chain employs TRBV6-2 or TRBV6-3 and TRBJ2-5; 9 bases are a match to TRBD2. V lost 5 bases and J lost 7; bases outside the gene matches: 11. From germline, CDR1 is MNHEY and CDR2 SVGEGT. CDR3 length: 15 residues. CDR3 sequence: CASSTPGLASSTQYF. The DNA for the CDR3 is TGTGCCAGCAGTACGCCGGGACTAGCCTCATCGACCCAGTACTTC.

This clone was seen only once. The V and J genes are TRBV19 and TRBJ2-7, with TRBD2 matching 11 bases. The trim removed 6 bases at V and 3 bases at J, leaving 10 bases unmatched. The germline gives CDR1 LNHDA, CDR2 SQIVND (reference sequence). The CDR3 is 16 residues long. The CDR3 coding sequence is TGTGCCAGTAGCCCCCCTTCGACTAGCGGGATCTACGAGCAGTACTTC. Translated: CASSPPSTSGIYEQYF.

The rearrangement joins TRBV6-1 to TRBJ2-4; 9 bases are shared with TRBD1. The CDR3 spans 15 residues. V was pared by 3 bases and J by 6 bases, with 6 bases of the junction left unmatched. Germline CDR1 reads MNHNS; CDR2 reads SASEGT. CDR3 bases: TGTGCCAGCAGTGAGAATATGGGACAGGGAAACATTCAGTACTTC. It is translated as CASSENMGQGNIQYF.

This rearrangement joins TRBV12-3 or TRBV12-4 to TRBJ1-1; the D gene is possibly TRBD1 (5 bases). Deletions cut 6 bases from V and 1 base from J, with 6 bases between. The CDR3 contains 12 residues. CDR3 sequence reads: CASRDTNTEAFF. The CDR3 DNA reads as TGTGCCAGCAGGGACACGAACACTGAAGCTTTCTTT.

The V and J genes are TRBV5-6 and TRBJ2-7; TRBD2 aligns across 7 bases. Germline CDR1 SGHDT, CDR2 YYEEEE. The CDR3 is made up of 16 amino acids. V shed 0 bases, J shed 5 bases, and the junction held 11 bases outside the gene matches. CDR3: CASSLGFERDEDEQYF. The CDR3 region has the DNA TGTGCCAGCAGCTTGGGTTTTGAGCGGGACGAAGACGAGCAGTACTTC. The full variable domain, its missing parts supplied by reference TRBV5-6 and TRBJ2-7, is DAGVTQSPTHLIKTRGQQVTLRCSPKSGHDTVSWYQQALGQGPQFIFQYYEEEERQRGNFPDRFSGHQFPNYSSELNVNALLLGDSALYLCASSLGFERDEDEQYFGPGTRLTVT.

The gene calls are TRBV19 and TRBJ2-2; 7 bases fit TRBD1. Losses at the gene ends were 6 bases for V and 0 bases for J; bases not matched to a gene: 1. There are 14 residues in the CDR3. Germline V lookup: CDR1 LNHDA, CDR2 SQIVND (reference sequence). The CDR3 region has the DNA TGTGCCAGTAGGGACAGGTCGAACACCGGGGAGCTGTTTTTT. Its translation is CASRDRSNTGELFF.

V is TRBV29-1 and J is TRBJ1-1, with unresolved D. Per the germline V gene, CDR1 is SQVTM and CDR2 is ANQGSEA. The CDR3 runs 15 residues. Trimming left V 0 bases short and J 1 base short, with 12 bases between. This CDR3 reads CSVEDSGGKNTEAFF. Here the CDR3 DNA reads TGCAGCGTTGAAGATTCGGGAGGGAAGAACACTGAAGCTTTCTTT.

This chain connects TRBV9 to TRBJ2-7, with a tentative D call TRBD1 (6 bases). V was pared by 1 base and J by 5 bases, with 16 bases between. CDR1 is SGDLS and CDR2 is YYNGEE in the germline V gene. The CDR3 sequence is 15 residues long. CDR3 nucleotide sequence: TGTGCCAGCAGCGTAACCGGGCAGGGGTTCGACGAGCAGTACTTC. Translating it yields CASSVTGQGFDEQYF.

This chain connects TRBV6-5 to TRBJ1-1, with 7 nucleotides matching TRBD1. Germline lookup yields CDR1 MNHEY and CDR2 SVGAGI. The CDR3 covers 14 residues. The V and J ends lost 6 bases and 4 bases, in that order; junction bases with no gene match: 8. The CDR3 loop is CASRPDRAPTEAFF. The CDR3 nucleotides are TGTGCCAGCAGACCCGACAGGGCCCCCACTGAAGCTTTCTTT.

This sequence joins TRBV7-9 and TRBJ2-3, with TRBD2 identical over 10 bases. Germline-derived CDR1 and CDR2 are SEHNR and FQNEAQ (reference sequence). Trimming took 3 bases from V and 0 from J; bases not matched to a gene: 0. The CDR3 extends over 15 amino acids. The CDR3 region is CASSLTSGSTDTQYF. In nucleotides, the CDR3 is TGTGCCAGCAGCTTGACTAGCGGGAGCACAGATACGCAGTATTTT.

This chain links TRBV28 with TRBJ1-4, with a weak D call TRBD1 (6 bases). The CDR3 consists of 14 residues. The germline CDR1 and CDR2 sequences are MDHEN and SYDVKM. V lost 4 bases, J lost 6 bases, and 12 bases lay in between. In DNA form, the CDR3 reads TGTGCCAGCAGTTCCCCAGGGGATGATGAAAAACTGTTTTTT. Translating gives CASSSPGDDEKLFF.

The genes are TRBV18 and TRBJ1-2; TRBD1 matches 7 bases. The CDR3 totals 13 residues. After removal of 1 base from V and 7 bases from J, the junction contained 3 bases not matched to a gene. Germline lookup yields CDR1 KGHSH and CDR2 LQKENI. Here the CDR3 DNA reads TGTGCCAGCTCACCACAGGGGGCCGGTGGCTACACCTTC. Its protein is CASSPQGAGGYTF.

CDR3 in DNA: TGTGCCAGCAGTGATAACAGGGGGCGCATCTACGAGCAGTACTTC. Translating gives CASSDNRGRIYEQYF. V gene TRBV6-1 combines with J gene TRBJ2-7; 9 bases map to TRBD1. Trimming took 3 bases from V and 3 from J; bases not matched to a gene: 6. The CDR3 loop spans 15 amino acids. Germline loops: CDR1 MNHNS, CDR2 SASEGT.